The rows below give T cell receptor beta chains drawn from one sample of a study of regulatory T cells in long-lasting Graves disease. TCRdb analysed the multiplex PCR reads with MiXCR anew, one entry per CDR3 protein. Of hundreds of thousands of distinct CDR3 sequences listed, 15% to 20% are singletons. This sample was shared with a second study, whose subject was T cells in Graves' hyperthyroidism and ophthalmopathy.

The sample was peripheral blood mononuclear cells (PBMCs), taken at new diagnosis, from a patient treated with antithyroid drugs. The receptors derive from a woman in her twenties or thirties with Graves disease. The CDR3 runs from the conserved cysteine through the conserved F or W. The D gene is left open where the match is weak. Only part of the rows carry a size: once, few, many, or a class if the clone is expanded.

NA	TRBV28	TRBJ1-4	TRBD1	CASRMVTGTGKLFF	TGTGCCAGCAGAATGGTGACAGGGACGGGGAAACTGTTTTTT
NA	TRBV2	TRBJ1-2	NA	CASREGGVTGYYGCTF	TGTGCCAGCAGGGAGGGCGGGGTGACAGGCTACTATGGCTGCACCTTC
many	TRBV2	TRBJ1-6	NA	CASSWTDSPLHF	TGTGCCAGCAGCTGGACAGATTCACCCCTCCACTTT
many	TRBV7-9	TRBJ2-7	NA	CASSLAEGVRNEQYF	TGTGCCAGCAGCTTAGCGGAGGGGGTAAGGAACGAGCAGTACTTC
few	TRBV7-9	TRBJ1-5	NA	CASSLGSSGGQPQHF	TGTGCCAGCAGCTTAGGATCGTCGGGGGGACAGCCCCAGCATTTT
few	TRBV30	TRBJ2-7	TRBD1	CAWGWDRPYEQYF	TGTGCCTGGGGATGGGACAGACCCTACGAGCAGTACTTC
few	TRBV7-3	TRBJ2-5	TRBD2	CASSPGGRAETQYF	TGTGCCAGCTCCCCGGGGGGGCGGGCGGAGACCCAGTACTTC
many	TRBV29-1	TRBJ1-2	NA	CSVGSGLHVYTF	TGCAGCGTTGGTTCAGGGTTGCATGTCTACACCTTC
few	TRBV11-2	TRBJ2-7	TRBD2	CASSLPLAGDPGQYF	TGTGCCAGCAGCTTACCTCTAGCGGGGGATCCGGGGCAGTACTTC
many	TRBV12-3/TRBV12-4	TRBJ2-1	TRBD1	CASTSDRASYNEQFF	TGTGCCAGCACCTCGGACAGGGCGTCCTACAATGAGCAGTTCTTC
few	TRBV19	TRBJ1-1	TRBD1	CASRSTGVAEAFF	TGTGCCAGCCGATCGACAGGGGTTGCTGAAGCTTTCTTT
NA	TRBV7-3	TRBJ2-2	NA	CASSLIAHTGELFF	TGTGCCAGCAGCTTAATAGCCCACACCGGGGAGCTGTTTTTT
many	TRBV20-1	TRBJ1-2	NA	CSARDLGDPNYGYTF	TGCAGTGCTAGAGATCTCGGGGACCCTAACTATGGCTACACCTTC
NA	TRBV5-1	TRBJ1-5	NA	CASSRGGVNQPQHF	TGCGCCAGCAGCCGGGGAGGGGTCAATCAGCCCCAGCATTTT
many	TRBV5-5	TRBJ2-7	TRBD1	CASGRQGAYEQYF	TGTGCCAGCGGTAGACAGGGGGCCTACGAGCAGTACTTC
many	TRBV28	TRBJ2-1	TRBD2	CASSLWRTSVYNEQFF	TGTGCCAGCAGTTTATGGAGGACTAGCGTGTACAATGAGCAGTTCTTC
NA	TRBV25-1	TRBJ2-7	TRBD2	CACGDTGGPYEQYF	TGTGCCTGCGGCGATACGGGAGGGCCCTACGAGCAGTACTTC
few	TRBV7-2	TRBJ2-5	TRBD2	CASSLAAGRQETQYF	TGTGCCAGCAGCTTAGCAGCGGGGCGGCAAGAGACCCAGTACTTC
many	TRBV28	TRBJ2-1	NA	CASSLIPLSGGYNEQFF	TGTGCCAGCAGTTTGATTCCACTAAGCGGCGGTTACAATGAGCAGTTCTTC
NA	TRBV5-1	TRBJ2-3	TRBD2	CASSQTGTSFSRPIADTQYF	TGCGCCAGCAGCCAAACCGGGACTAGCTTTTCCCGGCCTATTGCAGATACGCAGTATTTT
many	TRBV7-6	TRBJ2-2	TRBD2	CASSLDPSGKTGELFF	TGTGCCAGCAGCTTAGATCCCAGCGGGAAGACCGGGGAGCTGTTTTTT
few	TRBV9	TRBJ2-7	TRBD1	CASSSGTGMWEQYF	TGTGCCAGCAGCTCCGGGACAGGGATGTGGGAGCAGTACTTC
many	TRBV7-9	TRBJ1-4	NA	CASSVGQSTNEKLFF	TGTGCCAGCAGCGTCGGACAATCAACTAATGAAAAACTGTTTTTT
many	TRBV6-1	TRBJ1-1	NA	CASLIGWNTEAFF	TGTGCCAGCTTAATAGGATGGAACACTGAAGCTTTCTTT
NA	TRBV30	TRBJ2-3	TRBD2	CAWGKGTSGNPGLDTQYF	TGTGCCTGGGGTAAAGGGACTAGCGGAAATCCCGGTTTGGATACGCAGTATTTT
few	TRBV14	TRBJ2-7	TRBD2	CASSQGLAGVYEQYF	TGTGCCAGCAGCCAAGGGCTAGCGGGAGTATACGAGCAGTACTTC
many	TRBV29-1	TRBJ1-3	NA	CSVADITSGNTIYF	TGCAGCGTTGCTGACATTACCTCTGGAAACACCATATATTTT
NA	TRBV28	TRBJ2-1	TRBD2	CASRTSGRNNEQFF	TGTGCCAGCAGGACTAGCGGGAGAAATAATGAGCAGTTCTTC
many	TRBV24-1	TRBJ1-2	TRBD1	CATSDPQEDRGLGYTF	TGTGCCACCAGTGACCCCCAGGAGGACAGGGGGCTCGGCTACACCTTC
NA	TRBV6-1	TRBJ2-1	NA	CASSLFRYNEQFF	TGTGCCAGCAGCCTATTCCGGTACAATGAGCAGTTCTTC
few	TRBV7-6	TRBJ2-7	TRBD1	CASSIRDSRTTTSYEQYF	TGTGCCAGCAGCATCCGGGACAGCCGAACGACAACCTCCTACGAGCAGTACTTC
many	TRBV11-2	TRBJ2-1	TRBD1	CASSPRTGVNNEQFF	TGTGCCAGCAGTCCCCGGACAGGAGTGAACAATGAGCAGTTCTTC
many	TRBV15	TRBJ1-2	NA	CATSRALQDGYTF	TGTGCCACCAGCAGAGCCTTACAGGATGGCTACACCTTC
many	TRBV20-1	TRBJ2-7	NA	CSARYGQYEQYF	TGCAGTGCTCGATACGGACAGTACGAGCAGTACTTC
few	TRBV18	TRBJ2-3	TRBD1	CASLGQGATDTQYF	TGTGCCAGCTTGGGACAGGGGGCAACAGATACGCAGTATTTT
few	TRBV28	TRBJ1-4	NA	CASSLTGLYEKLFF	TGTGCCAGCAGTTTAACAGGGCTCTATGAAAAACTGTTTTTT
many	TRBV27	TRBJ1-4	TRBD1	CASSRLPPLTGQGDEKLFF	TGTGCCAGCAGTAGACTTCCCCCGCTAACGGGACAGGGCGACGAAAAACTGTTTTTT